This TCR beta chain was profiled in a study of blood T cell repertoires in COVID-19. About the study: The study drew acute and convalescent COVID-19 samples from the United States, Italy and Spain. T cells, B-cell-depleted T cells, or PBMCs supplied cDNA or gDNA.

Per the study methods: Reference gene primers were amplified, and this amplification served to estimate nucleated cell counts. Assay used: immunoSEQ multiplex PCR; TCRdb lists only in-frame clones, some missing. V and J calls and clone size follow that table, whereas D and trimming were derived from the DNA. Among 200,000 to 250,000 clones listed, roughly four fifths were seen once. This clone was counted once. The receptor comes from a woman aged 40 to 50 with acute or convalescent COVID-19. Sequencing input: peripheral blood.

CDR3 in DNA: TGTGCCAGCAGCTCTCGGACTAGCTGGGAGAAGTACAATGAGCAGTTCTTC. Its translation: CASSSRTSWEKYNEQFF. V usage is TRBV11-2 and J usage is TRBJ2-1; 8 positions agree with TRBD2. The CDR3 totals 17 residues. Unmatched junction bases numbered 12, after V lost 4 bases and J lost 4 bases. Germline assignment: CDR1 SGHAT and CDR2 FQNNGV.